A single sample gave rise to the 8 T cell receptor beta chains below, sequenced in a study of cytomegalovirus exposure and HLA in healthy donors. The table came from immunoSEQ multiplex PCR; TCRdb's copy has only in-frame clones and leaves some out. This table has more than 60,000 clones, 75% to 90% appearing once. The sequenced material came from PBMCs. The receptors derive from a woman aged 18-29 years in good health and CMV-seronegative.

This clone has a single count. The chain uses TRBV2 and TRBJ1-2, with D maybe TRBD1 (6 bases). Per the germline V gene, CDR1 is SNHLY and CDR2 is FYNNEI. The V end was cut by 7 bases, the J end by 7 bases, with 13 bases between. This CDR3 comprises 12 residues. As DNA, the CDR3 is TGTGCCAGCACTGCAGGGGCCCGTGGCTACACCTTC. Its protein is CASTAGARGYTF.

The V and J genes are TRBV7-2 and TRBJ2-2; D unclear. V was shortened by 0 bases and J by 5 bases, with 10 bases between the two germline ends. CDR1 is SGHTA and CDR2 is FQGNSA in the germline V gene. This CDR3 comprises 15 residues. CDR3 protein: CASSLAGPLTGELFF. The CDR3 bases are TGTGCCAGCAGCTTAGCCGGTCCTCTAACCGGGGAGCTGTTTTTT.

The chain links TRBV11-2 to TRBJ2-7, with 8 bases fitting TRBD1. V lost 8 bases, J lost 4 bases, and 7 bases stayed unmatched. Germline CDR1 and CDR2: SGHAT and FQNNGV. This CDR3 comprises 13 residues. CDR3 nucleotides: TGTGCCAGCGGGAACAGGGGGACGTACGAGCAGTACTTC. It encodes CASGNRGTYEQYF. Supplemented by reference TRBV11-2 and TRBJ2-7, the full variable domain reads EAGVAQSPRYKIIEKRQSVAFWCNPISGHATLYWYQQILGQGPKLLIQFQNNGVVDDSQLPKDRFSAERLKGVDSTLKIQPAKLEDSAVYLCASGNRGTYEQYFGPGTRLTVT.

DNA for the CDR3: TGTGCCATCAGCGGGGACAGGGACGTCAATGAGCAGTTCTTC. Amino acid sequence: CAISGDRDVNEQFF. The V gene is TRBV10-3, the J gene TRBJ2-1; 9 bases are shared with TRBD1. V dropped 6 bases and J dropped 6; count of bases not matched to a gene: 6. CDR1 and CDR2 from the germline V gene are ENHRY and SYGVKD. The CDR3 covers 14 residues.

The CDR3 nucleotides are TGTGCCAGCAGGATGGACCGGGACAGGGGGCGCCACACCTTC. It yields the protein CASRMDRDRGRHTF. The gene calls are TRBV27 and TRBJ1-2; 12 bases are a match to TRBD1. After removal of 6 bases from V and 12 bases from J, the junction contained 11 bases not matched to a gene. The CDR3 is made up of 14 amino acids. The germline V gene encodes CDR1 MNHEY and CDR2 SMNVEV (reference sequence).

This chain links TRBV7-3 with TRBJ2-1, with 7 nucleotides matching TRBD2. Germline V CDR1 and CDR2: SGHTA, FQGTGA. Germline trimming cut 1 base from V and 8 bases from J; bases unmatched to any gene: 5. The CDR3 extends over 14 amino acids. CDR3 nucleotide sequence: TGTGCCAGCAGCTTAAGTCAGGGAGGGCATGAGCAGTTCTTC. Translated, it gives CASSLSQGGHEQFF.

The chain employs TRBV5-6 and TRBJ2-2, with 9 bases matching TRBD1. V shed 0 bases, J shed 6 bases, and the junction held 6 bases outside the gene matches. Germline V gene data show CDR1 as SGHDT and CDR2 as YYEEEE. The CDR3 loop spans 16 amino acids. CDR3: CASSLDRGRMSGELFF. The CDR3, as DNA: TGTGCCAGCAGCTTGGACAGGGGGCGTATGTCCGGGGAGCTGTTTTTT.

V is TRBV29-1 and J is TRBJ2-3, with TRBD1 matching over 8 bases. V dropped 4 bases and J dropped 2; count of bases not matched to a gene: 14. Germline CDR1 reads SQVTM; CDR2 reads ANQGSEA. This CDR3 region has 17 residues. The CDR3 DNA reads TGCAGCGTTGGGCAGAACAGGGGGTCGGCCCACACAGATACGCAGTATTTT. Translating it yields CSVGQNRGSAHTDTQYF.